This TCR beta chain was captured by sequencing in a study of T-cell reconstitution after alpha-beta-depleted transplantation in children. This clonotype has at least ten counts. CDR1 is SGHRS and CDR2 is YFSETQ in the germline V gene. The CDR3 is 16 amino acids. The V segment lost 6 bases and the J segment 0 bases; nucleotides outside the gene matches: 10. Unique molecular identifiers tagged the TCRbeta library. TCRdb fed the PCR reads into MiXCR, producing one record per CDR3 protein. The sample yields a few hundred thousand distinct CDR3 sequences, approximately 9.7% seen once. The specimen comprised PBMCs from the stem cell graft donor, sampled from the stem cell graft. The source is a human donor who donated a stem cell graft to a child with SCID. The genes are TRBV5-1 and TRBJ2-7; 9 bases match TRBD2. In DNA, the CDR3 is TGCGCCAGCACCGGGGGGTCACTAGCGGGCTCCTACGAGCAGTACTTC. This encodes CASTGGSLAGSYEQYF.